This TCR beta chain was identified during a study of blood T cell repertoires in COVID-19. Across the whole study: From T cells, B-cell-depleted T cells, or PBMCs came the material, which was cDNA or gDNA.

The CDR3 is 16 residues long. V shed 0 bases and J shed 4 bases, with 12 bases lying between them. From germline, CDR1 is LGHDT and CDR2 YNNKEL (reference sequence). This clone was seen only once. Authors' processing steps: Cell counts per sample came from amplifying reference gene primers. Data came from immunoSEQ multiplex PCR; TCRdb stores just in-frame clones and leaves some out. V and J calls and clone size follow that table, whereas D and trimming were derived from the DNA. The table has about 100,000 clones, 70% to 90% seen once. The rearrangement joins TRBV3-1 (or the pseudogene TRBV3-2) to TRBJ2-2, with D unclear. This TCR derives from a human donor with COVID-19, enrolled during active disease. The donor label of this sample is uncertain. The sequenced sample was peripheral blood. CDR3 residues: CASSQDLLGGTGELFF. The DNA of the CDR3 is TGTGCCAGCAGCCAAGATCTCCTAGGCGGCACCGGGGAGCTGTTTTTT.